The 18 T cell receptor beta chains reported below all come from one sample, sequenced in a study of regulatory T cells in long-lasting Graves disease. Library construction for TCR beta used iRepertoire HTBI primers and Arm-PCR of CDR3 regions. TCRdb itself ran the multiplex PCR reads through MiXCR, one entry per CDR3 protein. The data show about 620,000 distinct CDR3 sequences, roughly 16% seen once. This sample's time point: newly diagnosed GD, antithyroid drugs for less than 3 months. Isolated PBMC RNA provided the starting material for the TCR library. The sample was also linked to a second study, of T cells in Graves' hyperthyroidism and ophthalmopathy.

The material was peripheral blood mononuclear cells (PBMCs), obtained at new diagnosis, from a patient treated with antithyroid drugs. All receptors derive from a woman in her thirties with Graves disease.

The chain uses TRBV7-6 and TRBJ1-2; 7 positions match TRBD1. Losses at the gene ends were 1 base for V and 4 bases for J; bases not matched to a gene: 15. The length of the CDR3 is 18 residues. Germline-derived CDR1 and CDR2 are SGHVS and FNYEAQ. CDR3 DNA sequence: TGTGCCAGCAGCTTAGGACAGGGTAGCCTACCAAACTTCTATGGCTACACCTTC. It is translated as CASSLGQGSLPNFYGYTF.

This clonotype was picked up a small number of times. The chain is built from TRBV27 and TRBJ2-3; TRBD2 aligns across 7 bases. The V gene end was trimmed by 7 bases and the J gene end by 6 bases; junction bases not matched to a gene: 10. Germline V CDR1 and CDR2: MNHEY, SMNVEV (reference sequence). The length of the CDR3 is 14 residues. The CDR3 DNA reads as TGTGCCAGCACCGGGGGGAGCCCTGGGGATACGCAGTATTTT. Its translation is CASTGGSPGDTQYF.

This clonotype has more than one count but fewer than ten. The chain combines TRBV6-1 with TRBJ1-3; D is ambiguous. The V gene's germline CDR1 is MNHNS and CDR2 SASEGT. V was clipped by 7 bases and J by 0 bases, with 13 bases between them. The CDR3 consists of 15 residues. The CDR3 DNA reads TGTGCCAGCACCCTCGAATGGACCTCTGGAAACACCATATATTTT. Encoded protein: CASTLEWTSGNTIYF.

This clonotype showed up many times. The rearrangement joins TRBV28 to TRBJ1-2; D is undetermined. V shed 5 bases and J shed 2 bases, with 12 bases lying between them. The CDR3 is 14 amino acids. Per germline, CDR1 MDHEN and CDR2 SYDVKM. CDR3 coding DNA: TGTGCCAGCAGTATCCCGGTGATGAACTATGGCTACACCTTC. This sequence encodes CASSIPVMNYGYTF.

This clonotype was counted many times. CDR3 in DNA: TGTGCCAGCAAGTCCCCCCGGACTAGAAACACCATATATTTT. This encodes CASKSPRTRNTIYF. The genes are TRBV28 and TRBJ1-3, with no clear D. The V end was cut by 7 bases, the J end by 5 bases, with 15 bases between. CDR3 length: 14 amino acids. From germline, CDR1 is MDHEN and CDR2 SYDVKM.

This clonotype was recorded many times. Its ends do not fully match the called genes, so a read error is possible. The J gene is TRBJ2-2, the V gene TRBV28, with D tentatively TRBD1 (5 bases). Germline V gene sequence: CDR1 MDHEN, CDR2 SYDVKM. The CDR3 covers 14 residues. As DNA, the CDR3 is TGTGCCAGCGGTTTTGCAGGGCTGACCGGGGAGCTGTTTTTT. It codes for CASGFAGLTGELFF. The full variable domain, completed using reference TRBV28 and TRBJ2-2, is DVKVTQSSRYLVKRTGEKVFLECVQDMDHENMFWYRQDPGLGLRLIYFSYDVKMKEKGDIPEGYSVSREKKERFSLILESASTNQTSMYLCASGFAGLTGELFFGEGSRLTVL.

This clonotype was observed a few times. The chain uses TRBV6-1 and TRBJ2-7, with TRBD1 as a possible D gene (6 bases). The germline V gene has CDR1 MNHNS and CDR2 SASEGT. Deletions cut 3 bases from V and 2 bases from J, with 11 bases between. CDR3 length: 14 amino acids. In nucleotides, the CDR3 is TGTGCCAGCAGTGAGAGGCAGGGGCCCTACGAGCAGTACTTC. This gives the protein CASSERQGPYEQYF.

The V and J genes are TRBV20-1 and TRBJ2-1; D is unclear. CDR3 length: 8 residues. V was cut by 5 bases and J by 10 bases, with 3 bases left in between. Per the germline V gene, CDR1 is DFQATT and CDR2 is SNEGSKA (reference sequence). CDR3 bases: TGCAGTGCTGAAGAGCAGTTCTTC. It yields the protein CSAEEQFF.

This clonotype has at least ten counts. The rearrangement joins TRBV28 to TRBJ1-1; D is uncertain. V was pared by 6 bases and J by 7 bases, with 9 bases between. The CDR3 covers 11 residues. The V gene's germline CDR1 is MDHEN and CDR2 SYDVKM. Here the CDR3 reads CASRTNIEAFF. For the CDR3, the DNA is TGTGCCAGCAGGACAAATATTGAAGCTTTCTTT.

This clonotype appeared a few times. CDR3 region: CASSLAGSATNEKLFF. CDR3 nucleotides: TGTGCCAGCAGCTTGGCCGGGAGTGCAACTAATGAAAAACTGTTTTTT. The chain joins TRBV5-6 to TRBJ1-4; D is undetermined. From germline, CDR1 is SGHDT and CDR2 YYEEEE. V was pared by 0 bases and J by 0 bases, with 9 bases between. CDR3 length: 16 residues.

The table lists this clonotype with many counts. The J gene is TRBJ1-5, the V gene TRBV3-1; 7 bases match TRBD1. CDR3 length: 14 amino acids. CDR1 LGHDT and CDR2 YNNKEL come from the germline V gene (reference sequence). The ends lost 4 bases at V and 7 bases at J; junction bases unmatched: 7. CDR3 sequence reads: CASSPLTGEQPQHF. CDR3 sequence (DNA): TGTGCCAGCAGCCCCCTAACAGGGGAACAGCCCCAGCATTTT.

This clonotype was picked up a small number of times. This chain connects TRBV19 to TRBJ2-3; TRBD2 matches 11 bases. The CDR3 consists of 17 residues. J was trimmed by 2 bases and V by 3 bases; bases with no gene match: 7. Looked up from germline, CDR1 is LNHDA and CDR2 is SQIVND (reference sequence). CDR3 coding DNA: TGTGCCAGTAGTATCACCGGGACTAGCGGTACCACAGATACGCAGTATTTT. This codes for CASSITGTSGTTDTQYF.

At least ten counts were recorded for this clonotype. The rearrangement joins TRBV6-1 to TRBJ1-4; maybe TRBD1 (6 bases). The CDR3 has 15 residues. Trimming removed 3 bases at V and 5 bases at J, with 13 bases between. Germline CDR1 reads MNHNS; CDR2 reads SASEGT. The DNA of the CDR3 is TGTGCCAGCAGTGACCGAGGGGGGGGGAATGAAAAACTGTTTTTT. Protein product: CASSDRGGGNEKLFF.

This clonotype was counted at least ten times. The chain has TRBV28 and TRBJ1-6, with 8 nucleotides matching TRBD1. Trimming took 2 bases from V and 10 from J; bases not matched to a gene: 4. CDR3 length: 14 amino acids. From germline, CDR1 is MDHEN and CDR2 SYDVKM. CDR3 sequence (DNA): TGTGCCAGCAGTTTACAGGGGGCGAGGTCACCCCTCCACTTT. Amino acid sequence: CASSLQGARSPLHF.

The chain links TRBV29-1 to TRBJ1-3; D is unclear. Deletions cut 6 bases from V and 4 bases from J, with 7 bases between. Germline CDR1 and CDR2: SQVTM and ANQGSEA. The length of the CDR3 is 11 residues. DNA of the CDR3: TGCAGCGTCCATAAGGGAAACACCATATATTTT. Its translation is CSVHKGNTIYF.

The CDR3 nucleotides read TGTGCCAGCAGCTCCCCTAGGGGCACAGATACGCAGTATTTT. Encoded protein: CASSSPRGTDTQYF. The genes are TRBV13 and TRBJ2-3, with D uncertain. The V end was cut by 4 bases, the J end by 1 base, with 9 bases between. Germline lookup yields CDR1 PRHDT and CDR2 FYEKMQ (reference sequence). The CDR3 contains 14 residues.

This clonotype has ten or more counts. V is TRBV7-9 and J is TRBJ2-1; 8 nucleotides line up with TRBD2. V trimming: 2 bases; J trimming: 7 bases; junction bases outside the gene matches: 7. The CDR3 has 15 amino acids. Germline CDR1 SEHNR, CDR2 FQNEAQ (reference sequence). The CDR3 spells CASSLLTGGLNEQFF. The CDR3 DNA sequence: TGTGCCAGCAGCTTATTAACGGGAGGGCTGAATGAGCAGTTCTTC.

This clonotype was seen many times. The DNA of the CDR3 is TGTGCCAGCAGCAAGAGCTCCTACGAGCAGTACTTC. Its translation is CASSKSSYEQYF. V usage is TRBV11-2 and J usage is TRBJ2-7; no clear D. CDR1 SGHAT and CDR2 FQNNGV come from the germline V gene. The CDR3 contains 12 residues. Trimming took 5 bases from V and 0 from J, leaving 5 bases between them.